The present entry profiles one TCR beta chain with its context. Antigen unknown. The CDR3 is 14 residues long. Per the germline V gene, CDR1 is DFQATT and CDR2 is SNEGSKA (reference sequence). Trimming took 3 bases from V and 5 from J, leaving 14 bases between them. Using immunoSEQ multiplex PCR, the repertoire was profiled, and TCRdb retains in-frame clones only, with some absent. The sample lists about 160,000 clones, approximately 90% occurring once. The sample comes from a study of T cell responses to AZD1222 COVID-19 vaccine. Study context: Second-dose schedules of about 4 or about 12 weeks were combined. General observations from the study: Unmutated variant regions reportedly attract nearly half of all spike-specific TCRs. Repertoire sampling happened only post peak T cell response.

The sequencing here drew on peripheral blood, taken on day 0 of AZD1222 vaccination. The sequence came from an adult in good health. The J gene is TRBJ1-5, the V gene TRBV20-1; D remains ambiguous. CDR3 loop: CSASLGPRDQPQHF. CDR3 DNA: TGCAGTGCTAGTCTGGGCCCTAGGGATCAGCCCCAGCATTTT.